This T cell receptor beta chain was found in a study of shared clonotypes between healthy human individuals. The V gene's germline CDR1 is LNHDA and CDR2 SQIVND (reference sequence). V was pared by 2 bases and J by 3 bases, with 10 bases between. The CDR3 totals 15 residues. Naive CD45RA+ and memory CD45RA-negative subsets were split from CD4+ cells. Only in-frame clones appear in the TCRdb table, and some are missing; sequencing was by immunoSEQ multiplex PCR. The sample comprises around 720,000 clones, 73% of which are singletons, and 1.5% to 2% rests with the top ten. This receptor was taken from a woman younger than 45 in good health. V is TRBV19 and J is TRBJ2-2; no reliable D call. Sequenced material: memory CD4+ T cells sorted from blood. Subset noted: CD45RA-negative fraction. DNA for the CDR3: TGTGCCAGTAGTATAACTGGGTGGGACACCGGGGAGCTGTTTTTT. This sequence encodes CASSITGWDTGELFF. The full variable domain, with the rest looked up from reference TRBV19 and TRBJ2-2, is DGGITQSPKYLFRKEGQNVTLSCEQNLNHDAMYWYRQDPGQGLRLIYYSQIVNDFQKGDIAEGYSVSREKKESFPLTVTSAQKNPTAFYLCASSITGWDTGELFFGEGSRLTVL.